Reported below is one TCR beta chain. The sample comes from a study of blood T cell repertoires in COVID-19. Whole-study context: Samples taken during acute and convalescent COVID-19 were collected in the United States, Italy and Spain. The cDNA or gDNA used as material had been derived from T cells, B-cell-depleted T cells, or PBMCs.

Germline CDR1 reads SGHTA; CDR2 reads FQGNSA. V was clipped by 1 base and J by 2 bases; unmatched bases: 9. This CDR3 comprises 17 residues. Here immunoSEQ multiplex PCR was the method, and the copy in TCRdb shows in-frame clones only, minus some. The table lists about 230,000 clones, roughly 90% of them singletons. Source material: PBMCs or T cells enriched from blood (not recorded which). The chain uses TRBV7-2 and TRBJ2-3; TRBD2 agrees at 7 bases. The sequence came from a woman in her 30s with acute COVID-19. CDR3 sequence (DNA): TGTGCCAGCAGCTTAGGTGGACTAGGGAGAATCACAGATACGCAGTATTTT. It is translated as CASSLGGLGRITDTQYF.